Below, 10 T cell receptor beta chains from the same sample are listed, as sequenced in a study of regulatory T cells in long-lasting Graves disease. Construction of the TCR beta libraries employed iRepertoire HTBI primers in conjunction with Arm-PCR of CDR3 regions. TCRdb itself ran the multiplex PCR reads through MiXCR, one entry per CDR3 protein. The data contain about 620,000 distinct CDR3 sequences, approximately 15% of them seen just once; the ten biggest clones take up about 17%. Time point in this sample: newly diagnosed GD, antithyroid drugs for less than 3 months. The TCR library was prepared using RNA isolated from PBMCs. This sample also belongs to another study, concerning T cells in Graves' hyperthyroidism and ophthalmopathy.

The sequencing here drew on peripheral blood mononuclear cells (PBMCs), taken at new diagnosis, from a patient treated with antithyroid drugs. The receptors shown here come from a woman aged 25-40 years with Graves disease.

This clonotype was counted at least ten times. The V and J genes are TRBV12-3 or TRBV12-4 and TRBJ1-5; 11 nucleotides line up with TRBD1. J gave up 2 bases and V 7 bases, and 10 bases lay outside the gene matches. The CDR3 is 17 amino acids. The CDR3 is CASTRGDRGLGNQPQHF. The CDR3 region has the DNA TGTGCCAGCACCCGGGGGGACAGGGGGTTAGGCAATCAGCCCCAGCATTTT.

In its sample, this clonotype was seen many times. The rearrangement links TRBV20-1 to TRBJ2-7; unclear D gene. The CDR3 has 13 amino acids. CDR1 and CDR2 from the germline V gene are DFQATT and SNEGSKA (reference sequence). V lost 4 bases to trimming and J lost 3 bases, with 13 bases between them. The CDR3 sequence is CSANTASGYEQYF. CDR3 DNA sequence: TGCAGTGCTAATACGGCATCCGGCTACGAGCAGTACTTC.

The J gene is TRBJ2-3, the V gene TRBV28; 14 bases map to TRBD2. After removal of 0 bases from V and 3 bases from J, the junction contained 2 bases not matched to a gene. The CDR3 runs to 17 residues. Germline CDR1 is MDHEN and CDR2 is SYDVKM. CDR3 sequence: CASSLWGLAGVTDTQYF. CDR3 nucleotide sequence: TGTGCCAGCAGTTTATGGGGACTAGCGGGAGTTACAGATACGCAGTATTTT.

The rearrangement uses TRBV4-1 and TRBJ1-4; D is undetermined. Germline V gene data show CDR1 as MGHRA and CDR2 as YSYEKL. The CDR3 covers 16 residues. Trimming removed 0 bases from V and 0 bases from J, with 8 bases in between. The CDR3 region is CASSQEVGSTNEKLFF. CDR3 DNA sequence: TGCGCCAGCAGCCAAGAAGTCGGTTCAACTAATGAAAAACTGTTTTTT.

The gene calls are TRBV6-2 or TRBV6-3 and TRBJ1-4; the match to TRBD1 covers 9 bases. J lost 10 bases, V lost 7 bases, and 13 bases had no gene match. CDR3 length: 15 amino acids. Germline lookup yields CDR1 MNHEY and CDR2 SVGEGT. The CDR3 nucleotides are TGTGCCAGCACCCCACCGGACAGGGGCATCGGAAAACTGTTTTTT. Amino acids: CASTPPDRGIGKLFF.

The rearrangement uses TRBV30 and TRBJ1-1; no definite D call. The CDR3 covers 13 residues. Trimming took 1 base from V and 4 from J, leaving 10 bases between them. The V gene's germline CDR1 is GTSNPN and CDR2 SVGIG (reference sequence). CDR3 DNA sequence: TGTGCCTGGAGTGGGGGTCGGGGCACTGAAGCTTTCTTT. Amino acids: CAWSGGRGTEAFF.

This clonotype was found a few times. The junction and the germline gene differ at one end; a read error may be behind it. This chain links TRBV27 with TRBJ2-7, with D possibly being TRBD1 or TRBD2 (5 bases each). There are 18 residues in the CDR3. CDR1 and CDR2 (germline): MNHEY, SMNVEV (reference sequence). The CDR3 DNA is TGTGCCAGCAGCCTCCTGGACAACACAACAGTATCTGACTACGAGCAGTACTTT. Its protein is CASSLLDNTTVSDYEQYF.

This clonotype was picked up a small number of times. V usage is TRBV27 and J usage is TRBJ2-1; the D call may be TRBD1 or TRBD2 (7 bases each). The CDR3 has 15 amino acids. The germline V gene encodes CDR1 MNHEY and CDR2 SMNVEV (reference sequence). V was shortened by 3 bases and J by 3 bases, with 12 bases between the two germline ends. The CDR3 nucleotides read TGTGCCAGCAGTTTCCAGGGGGGGTTCTACAATGAGCAGTTCTTC. Its translation: CASSFQGGFYNEQFF.

There are many counts of this clonotype. This chain connects TRBV6-1 to TRBJ2-2; weak D call: TRBD2 (5 bases). In germline, CDR1 is MNHNS, CDR2 SASEGT. V shed 1 base and J shed 6 bases, with 6 bases lying between them. This CDR3 has 13 residues. CDR3 in DNA: TGTGCCAGCAGTGAAGTGAGGGCCGGGGAGCTGTTTTTT. Its protein is CASSEVRAGELFF.

The chain is built from TRBV7-2 and TRBJ1-6; D may be TRBD1 (5 bases). CDR1 and CDR2 (germline): SGHTA, FQGNSA. The CDR3 runs to 16 residues. Trimming left V 4 bases short and J 0 bases short, with 10 bases between. CDR3 coding DNA: TGTGCCAGCAGCTCCAGGGTTAGCTCCTATAATTCACCCCTCCACTTT. As protein: CASSSRVSSYNSPLHF.